Below, 4 T cell receptor beta chains from the same sample are listed, as sequenced in a study of early T cells in non-severe SARS-CoV-2 infection (dated by TCRdb to the early 2020s). Libraries came from 5' RACE. Sequenced on a NextSeq 500. TCRdb took the public reads, trimmed them with fastp at Q25, ran MiXCR for clone calling and kept in-frame beta chains. Every entry covers one CDR3 protein and lists the most common genes and DNA from its rows. Counted in this sample were about 94,000 distinct CDR3 sequences; over 10% of them appeared once. The biggest ten clones account for 2% to 2.5% of the sample. Sequenced: whole blood. The receptors were gathered from an adult who was a healthcare worker with PCR-confirmed SARS-CoV-2 infection or an uninfected control (not recorded which).

V is TRBV28 and J is TRBJ1-1, with 9 bases that match TRBD1. V dropped 4 bases and J dropped 5; count of bases not matched to a gene: 5. Germline V gene sequence: CDR1 MDHEN, CDR2 SYDVKM. The CDR3 is 14 amino acids. DNA for the CDR3: TGTGCCAGCAGTTCCCGGGACAGGGCAACTGAAGCTTTCTTT. It specifies CASSSRDRATEAFF.

This clonotype was counted ten times or more. The chain employs TRBV6-1 and TRBJ2-1; TRBD2 agrees at 12 bases. Germline V gene data show CDR1 as MNHNS and CDR2 as SASEGT. Trimming at V came to 10 bases and at J to 3 bases, leaving 1 base not matched to a gene. The CDR3 is 13 residues long. Written as DNA, the CDR3 is TGTGCCATACTAGCGGGGGGCTACAATGAGCAGTTCTTC. Translating it yields CAILAGGYNEQFF.

V and J are TRBV9 and TRBJ2-7, with TRBD1 matching 9 bases. Germline V gene data show CDR1 as SGDLS and CDR2 as YYNGEE. The CDR3 has 14 residues. V shed 0 bases and J 2 bases; nucleotides not matched to a gene: 0. The CDR3 spells CASSVGQGAYEQYF. DNA for the CDR3: TGTGCCAGCAGCGTAGGACAGGGGGCCTACGAGCAGTACTTC.

This clonotype appeared many times. The chain combines TRBV24-1 with TRBJ2-5; 10 bases agree with TRBD2. Trimming took 3 bases from V and 4 from J; bases not matched to a gene: 1. The germline V gene encodes CDR1 KGHDR and CDR2 SFDVKD. The CDR3 consists of 14 residues. In DNA form, the CDR3 reads TGTGCCACCAGTGATCCTAGCGGGGGAGAGACCCAGTACTTC. Translating it yields CATSDPSGGETQYF.